This entry lists 26 T cell receptor beta chains sequenced from one sample in a study of molecular identifiers for immune sequencing clone quantification. TCRdb reanalysed the PCR reads using MiXCR and keeps one entry per CDR3 protein. This table holds some 10,000 distinct CDR3 sequences, under 25% found once. The sequenced sample was naive CD8+ T cells from blood, with Jurkat cell RNA spiked in. Subset in this sample: FACS-sorted CD8+CD4-CCR7+CD45RA+ naive T cells. These receptors were collected from a human donor in good health. Some libraries in this study had Jurkat cell RNA spiked in.

This clonotype was seen ten or more times. The chain joins TRBV4-3 to TRBJ2-3, with TRBD2 as a possible D gene (6 bases). The germline CDR1 and CDR2 sequences are LGHNA and YSLEER. There are 17 residues in the CDR3. V was shortened by 2 bases and J by 0 bases, with 15 bases between the two germline ends. For the CDR3, the DNA is TGCGCCAGCAGCCAATTGCCGCGACTAGGTAGCACAGATACGCAGTATTTT. Its translation is CASSQLPRLGSTDTQYF.

This clonotype is labeled as medium-sized. The chain combines TRBV6-5 with TRBJ2-1; TRBD1 might be the D (5 bases). This CDR3 spans 14 amino acids. The V gene's germline CDR1 is MNHEY and CDR2 SVGAGI. The V end lost 2 bases, the J end lost 9 bases, and 14 bases lay between the germline ends. The CDR3 DNA reads TGTGCCAGCAGTTACGATGCAGGGTACGGTGAGCAGTTCTTC. It encodes CASSYDAGYGEQFF.

The chain recombines TRBV5-4 with TRBJ2-7; 11 bases are a match to TRBD2. Looked up from germline, CDR1 is SGHNT and CDR2 is YYREEE (reference sequence). The CDR3 is 16 residues long. Trimming cost V 4 bases and J 4 bases; bases outside gene matches: 10. CDR3 sequence: CASSLLIAGGPYEQYF. CDR3 DNA sequence: TGTGCCAGCAGCCTACTAATAGCGGGAGGGCCATACGAGCAGTACTTC.

The V call is TRBV6-1, the J call TRBJ1-5; D might be TRBD1 (5 bases). The CDR3 has 13 residues. The germline V gene has CDR1 MNHNS and CDR2 SASEGT. Between the trimmed V and J ends, which lost 6 bases and 7 bases, there was a span of 13 bases. The CDR3 DNA sequence: TGTGCCAGCAGCCACGGGGGAGAACAGCCCCAGCATTTT. It codes for CASSHGGEQPQHF.

This clonotype is medium-sized within its sample. The gene calls are TRBV6-6 and TRBJ2-3; D unclear. The CDR3 has 19 amino acids. V lost 0 bases, J lost 2 bases, and 21 bases lay in between. Per the germline V gene, CDR1 is MNHNY and CDR2 is SVGAGI (reference sequence). The CDR3 here is CASSYSSEGGRDFTDTQYF. As DNA, the CDR3 is TGTGCCAGCAGTTACTCGAGCGAAGGTGGACGCGACTTCACAGATACGCAGTATTTT.

This chain connects TRBV11-2 to TRBJ1-1; TRBD1 is a possible D gene (6 bases). In germline, CDR1 is SGHAT, CDR2 FQNNGV. This CDR3 has 18 residues. The ends were cut back, 1 base at V and 0 bases at J, with 18 bases in the middle. The CDR3 reads CASSLGARGPIMNTEAFF. The CDR3 nucleotides are TGTGCCAGCAGCTTAGGGGCCAGGGGCCCTATTATGAACACTGAAGCTTTCTTT.

This clonotype was detected only once. The gene calls are TRBV2 and TRBJ2-3; 7 bases map to TRBD2. Per the germline V gene, CDR1 is SNHLY and CDR2 is FYNNEI. Unmatched junction bases numbered 9, after V lost 3 bases and J lost 3 bases. The CDR3 sequence is 16 residues long. In DNA, the CDR3 is TGTGCCAGCAGTGACTCACAGAGCGGGGAGACAGATACGCAGTATTTT. Translation: CASSDSQSGETDTQYF.

Relative to its sample, this clonotype is medium-sized. The gene calls are TRBV11-2 and TRBJ1-1; D possibly corresponds to TRBD1 (5 bases). This CDR3 is 16 amino acids long. Germline loops: CDR1 SGHAT, CDR2 FQNNGV. Trimming cost V 7 bases and J 10 bases, with 28 bases left between them. As DNA, the CDR3 is TGTGCCAGCACCGCCCCCTCCCGGGGCAGGGTCGGTGGAGCTTTCTTT. Protein product: CASTAPSRGRVGGAFF.

This clonotype was observed many times. V and J are TRBV27 and TRBJ2-7; 10 nucleotides line up with TRBD2. Germline lookup yields CDR1 MNHEY and CDR2 SMNVEV (reference sequence). The V gene end was trimmed by 2 bases and the J gene end by 5 bases; junction bases not matched to a gene: 6. The CDR3 spans 15 residues. The CDR3 DNA reads TGTGCCAGCAGTTTACTGTCTAGCGGGGGACACGAGCAGTACTTC. This gives the protein CASSLLSSGGHEQYF.

This clonotype was seen a handful of times. The chain combines TRBV15 with TRBJ2-7; TRBD1 matches 9 bases. CDR1 and CDR2 (germline): LNHNV, YYDKDF (reference sequence). With V trimmed by 4 bases and J by 6 bases, 16 bases remained unmatched. The CDR3 spans 17 residues. CDR3: CATSIPTGTGSPSEQYF. In DNA, the CDR3 is TGTGCCACCAGCATCCCTACCGGGACAGGGTCCCCCTCCGAGCAGTACTTC.

This clonotype was observed a few times. This rearrangement joins TRBV12-3 or TRBV12-4 to TRBJ1-1, with D possibly being TRBD1 (6 bases). The CDR3 runs to 12 residues. With 3 bases removed from V and 8 bases from J, the gap between germline ends came to 10 bases. This CDR3 is CASSFGGWEAFF. For the CDR3, the DNA is TGTGCCAGCAGTTTTGGGGGCTGGGAAGCTTTCTTT.

By share, this clonotype ranks as medium-sized. The chain employs TRBV4-1 and TRBJ2-3; possibly TRBD2 for D (6 bases). The CDR3 loop spans 15 amino acids. V was trimmed by 6 bases and J by 0 bases, leaving 13 bases between them. The germline gives CDR1 MGHRA, CDR2 YSYEKL. CDR3 bases: TGCGCCAGCAGAGCGGGCGAGTTAAGCACAGATACGCAGTATTTT. It specifies CASRAGELSTDTQYF.

Points on this clonotype: A much bigger clone sits one base away, suggesting this may be a read error. V and J are TRBV3-1 and TRBJ2-2; 13 bases align to TRBD2. Looked up from germline, CDR1 is LGHDT and CDR2 is YNNKEL (reference sequence). The CDR3 spans 17 residues. The CDR3 loop is CASRTTSGRTNTRELFF. The DNA for the CDR3 is TGTGCCAGCAGAACGACTAGCGGGAGGACGAACACCAGGGAGCTGTTTTTT.

Points on this clonotype: This sequence may be a read error, since a much larger clone differs from it by one base. The chain is built from TRBV2 and TRBJ1-1; no reliable D call. V lost 8 bases to trimming and J lost 1 base, with 11 bases between them. The CDR3 contains 13 residues. Germline values: CDR1 SNHLY, CDR2 FYNNEI. The DNA for the CDR3 is TGTGCCAGCGGTCCTCGGACGAACACTGAAGCTTTCTTT. Its protein is CASGPRTNTEAFF.

Many counts were recorded for this clonotype. The chain employs TRBV11-2 and TRBJ2-3; 8 nucleotides match TRBD2. The V segment lost 4 bases and the J segment 3 bases; nucleotides outside the gene matches: 9. CDR3 length equals 16 residues. CDR1 is SGHAT, CDR2 FQNNGV, per germline. The DNA of the CDR3 is TGTGCCAGCAGCTCGTCGGCGGGGGGATTGACAGATACGCAGTATTTT. The encoded protein is CASSSSAGGLTDTQYF.

Comments on this clonotype: This may come from a read error, since a much larger clone is one base off. The V gene is TRBV6-6, the J gene TRBJ1-5, with a weak D call TRBD1 (5 bases). The CDR3 has 13 residues. From germline, CDR1 is MNHNY and CDR2 SVGAGI (reference sequence). The CDR3 loop reads CVSSYPRDQPQHF. The CDR3 nucleotides read TGTGTCAGCAGTTATCCCAGGGATCAGCCCCAGCATTTT.

Concerning this clonotype: This may stem from a read error, because a much larger clone lies one nucleotide away. This sequence joins TRBV4-1 and TRBJ2-7; D gene uncertain. In germline, CDR1 is MGHRA, CDR2 YSYEKL. There are 13 residues in the CDR3. Written as DNA, the CDR3 is TGCTCCAGCAGCCAAGATCTTACGTACGAGCAGTACTTC. This encodes CSSSQDLTYEQYF.

This clonotype has a handful of counts. Possible read error: a much larger clone is one base away. The rearrangement uses TRBV6-5 and TRBJ1-5; D possibly corresponds to TRBD1 (5 bases). The germline V gene encodes CDR1 MNHEY and CDR2 SVGAGI. Between the trimmed V and J ends, which lost 7 bases and 3 bases, there was a span of 13 bases. The CDR3 sequence is 14 residues long. The CDR3 reads CASKPDRYNQPQHF. CDR3 DNA sequence: TGTGCCAGCAAACCCGACAGATACAATCAGCCCCAGCATTTT.

This clonotype was recorded at least ten times. The rearrangement uses TRBV25-1 and TRBJ2-2; D is undetermined. The V gene's germline CDR1 is MGHDK and CDR2 SYGVNS. The CDR3 spans 13 residues. Trimming left V 6 bases short and J 3 bases short, with 8 bases between. In DNA form, the CDR3 reads TGTGCCAGCAGGGACCACTACACCGGGGAGCTGTTTTTT. Translated, it gives CASRDHYTGELFF. The full variable domain, with the rest looked up from reference TRBV25-1 and TRBJ2-2, is EADIYQTPRYLVIGTGKKITLECSQTMGHDKMYWYQQDPGMELHLIHYSYGVNSTEKGDLSSESTVSRIRTEHFPLTLESARPSHTSQYLCASRDHYTGELFFGEGSRLTVL.

Points on this clonotype: This clone may be a read error of a much larger clone one base away. This chain connects TRBV5-6 to TRBJ2-7, with 7 bases that match TRBD1. The CDR3 contains 14 residues. Per the germline V gene, CDR1 is SGHDT and CDR2 is YYEEEE. CDR3 nucleotide sequence: TGTGCCAGCAGCTTAGTCCGGGACAGCTACGAGCAGTCCTTC. This codes for CASSLVRDSYEQSF.

Relative to its sample, this clonotype is medium-sized. This chain connects TRBV7-9 to TRBJ2-1; 9 nucleotides match TRBD2. The ends lost 5 bases at V and 1 base at J; junction bases unmatched: 6. This CDR3 spans 16 amino acids. Germline V lookup: CDR1 SEHNR, CDR2 FQNEAQ (reference sequence). As DNA, the CDR3 is TGTGCCAGCAGCGGATGGACTAGCGAGTCCTACAATGAGCAGTTCTTC. This codes for CASSGWTSESYNEQFF.

This clonotype was found many times. This sequence joins TRBV6-7 and TRBJ1-4; D is ambiguous. TRBV6-7 is given ORF status, its function remaining uncertain. Trimming took off 2 bases at V and 7 bases at J, with 11 bases between the two ends. CDR3 length equals 14 residues. The CDR3 DNA reads TGTGCCAGCAGTTACGGGCAGGAGGCTGAAAAACTGTTTTTT. This gives the protein CASSYGQEAEKLFF.

Comment on this clonotype: Germline is not matched at one junction end, which may reflect a read error. The chain couples TRBV4-1 to TRBJ2-7; 8 positions agree with TRBD2. The CDR3 has 16 residues. Germline lookup yields CDR1 MGHRA and CDR2 YSYEKL. CDR3 DNA: TGCGCCAGCAGCCAAGAAGGTGTTAGCGGGACCTACGAGCGGTACTTC. It is translated as CASSQEGVSGTYERYF.

Worth noting for this clonotype: A much more abundant neighbour one base away suggests this may be a read error. The V gene is TRBV4-1, the J gene TRBJ2-7, with TRBD1 matching over 11 bases. The CDR3 contains 15 residues. Germline V gene data show CDR1 as MGHRA and CDR2 as YSYEKL. The CDR3 region is CARSHGTGGSYEQYF. CDR3 DNA: TGCGCCCGCAGCCACGGGACAGGGGGCTCCTACGAGCAGTACTTC.

Points on this clonotype: A much larger clone lies one base from this, so it may be a read error. The chain is built from TRBV7-9 and TRBJ1-1; D perhaps matches TRBD1 (6 bases). Germline V gene lookup returns CDR1 SEHNR and CDR2 FQNEAQ (reference sequence). CDR3 length: 15 residues. The V end was cut by 1 base, the J end by 7 bases, with 16 bases between. The CDR3 loop is CASSLDQGLFIEAFF. The CDR3 nucleotides read TGTGCCAGCAGCTTAGATCAGGGGCTGTTCATTGAAGCTTTCTTT.

About this clonotype itself: Germline is not matched at one junction end, which may reflect a read error. V and J are TRBV6-5 and TRBJ2-2; D ambiguous. CDR1 and CDR2 from the germline V gene are MNHEY and SVGAGI. The CDR3 is made up of 13 amino acids. The CDR3 DNA reads TGTGCCAGCAATTACTCAATCACCAAAAAGCTATTTTTT. Protein sequence: CASNYSITKKLFF.